This T cell receptor beta chain came from a study of shared clonotypes between healthy human individuals. As concerns this clone: What it recognizes is unknown.

The repertoire was sequenced with immunoSEQ multiplex PCR; TCRdb's copy has only in-frame clones and lacks some. In the table there are approximately 2.5 million clones, around 94% of which are singletons. Study-wide results and limits: Shared clonotypes across all four donors exceeded non-shared ones in generation probability.

Trimming shortened V by 6 bases and J by 6 bases, and 15 bases separated the two germline ends. There are 14 residues in the CDR3. The germline V gene encodes CDR1 MDHEN and CDR2 SYDVKM. J is TRBJ1-5 and V is TRBV28; D might be TRBD1 (5 bases). Material: naive CD4+ T cells sorted from blood. Subset specified: CD45RA+ positively selected. The receptor was derived from a young man in good health. The CDR3 reads CASRREQGGQPQHF. The CDR3 DNA reads TGTGCCAGCAGGAGGGAGCAGGGTGGTCAGCCCCAGCATTTT.